This TCR beta chain was sequenced in a study of breast tumors, draining lymph nodes, adjacent tissues (dated by TCRdb to the mid-2010s). With regard to the full study: TCR beta repertoires were compared across tumor, adjacent nontumor tissue and axillary lymph nodes obtained from breast cancer patients. In human breast cancer, the study set out to assess how tumor, surrounding tissue and draining lymph node repertoires relate to one another and whether T cells might be exchanged between them.

The axillary draining lymph nodes of breast cancer patients were the source of the lymph node samples. This clonotype was detected a few times. This receptor's antigen is unknown. Base qualities are missing; no much larger clone stands one base away. Study-wide conclusions, independent of this receptor: The data were considered consistent with most tumor T cells being derived from the lymph node and subsequently expanding within tumor tissue. In luminal-like breast cancer, tumor and nontumor tissue repertoires resembled each other significantly more than in basal-like breast cancer. Rather than being directly demonstrated, the conclusion that tumor T cells originate in lymph nodes was presented as consistent with a hypothesis. Tumor T-cell repertoires showed less diversity than lymph node repertoires and more diversity than nontumor tissue repertoires, and tumor T-cell repertoires showed preferential V and J gene usage.

V is pared back by 0 bases and J by 5 bases, with 13 bases lying between the germline termini. The CDR3 runs 14 amino acids, cysteine and phenylalanine included. Solely the CDR3 DNA is kept, with 42 bases framed from the first base. CDR1 and CDR2 are drawn from the germline V gene (reference sequence): GTSNPN, SVGIG. Sequencer: Illumina HiSeq 2000. TCR beta chain libraries were generated by multiplex PCR amplification. High-throughput sequencing was used to analyze the amplified TCR beta chain products. TCRdb redid the processing of the public reads, applying fastp at Q25 and MiXCR, and retained in-frame beta chains. Rows are unified per CDR3 protein, each entry keeping the most common DNA and genes. In all, the sample holds 200,000 or so distinct CDR3 sequences, and approximately 33% of those were seen once. The top ten constitute roughly 4.3% of the sample.

This TCR came from a female donor with breast cancer. Some clones in this sample may be carry-over from other donors' samples. This sequence uses TRBV30 and TRBJ1-1; the D gene is perhaps TRBD1, on 6 matching bases. Material: axillary lymph node tissue. The CDR3 here reads CAWSVRQEGTEAFF. The DNA is TGTGCCTGGAGTGTAAGACAGGAGGGGACTGAAGCTTTCTTT.